The clone carrying this T cell receptor beta chain was detected only a few times. The antigen is unknown. These data come from a study of cytomegalovirus exposure and HLA in healthy donors. Vbeta (60) and Jbeta (13) primers were used in the PCR. Generated by immunoSEQ multiplex PCR, the TCRdb table keeps only in-frame clones and is missing some. The sample holds 130,000 to 150,000 clones, approximately 68% seen once. CDR3 length: 13 residues. CDR1 is SQVTM, CDR2 ANQGSEA, per germline. V lost 7 bases, J lost 8 bases, and 10 bases stayed unmatched. Study-level results: Cytomegalovirus association was listed for 164 TCR beta chains.

The J gene is TRBJ2-1, the V gene TRBV29-1; 8 bases map to TRBD1. Material: PBMCs. The TCR was taken from a man in his 60s in good health and CMV-seronegative. CDR3 residues: CSAGQGPSHEQFF. CDR3 sequence (DNA): TGCAGCGCCGGACAGGGACCGAGCCATGAGCAGTTCTTC.